The 24 T cell receptor beta chains presented below share a single source sample, sequenced in a study of control samples from healthy donors and cancer patients. TCRdb's copy holds only in-frame clones and misses some; the assay was immunoSEQ multiplex PCR. The profile shows around 180,000 clones, 90% to 95% of them singletons. The sample comprised blood. These receptors all come from a woman in her late teens or twenties in good health.

This clone was found once. This chain uses TRBV25-1 with TRBJ1-2; the match to TRBD1 covers 7 bases. This CDR3 region has 18 residues. The germline V gene encodes CDR1 MGHDK and CDR2 SYGVNS. V lost 1 base, J lost 0 bases, and 11 bases stayed unmatched. CDR3 nucleotide sequence: TGTGCCAGCAGTGAATGGTCGGGTCAGGACAGGTCTAACTATGGCTACACCTTC. Its protein product is CASSEWSGQDRSNYGYTF.

This chain links TRBV9 with TRBJ1-6; D not certain. Per germline, CDR1 SGDLS and CDR2 YYNGEE. This CDR3 contains 14 residues. V lost 0 bases, J lost 4 bases, and 5 bases lay in between. CDR3 residues: CASSVEAYNSPLHF. The CDR3 DNA reads TGTGCCAGCAGCGTAGAGGCATATAATTCACCCCTCCACTTT.

This rearrangement joins TRBV6-2 or TRBV6-3 to TRBJ1-1, with D unclear. The V and J ends lost 6 bases and 1 base respectively, with 12 bases between them. Germline CDR1 and CDR2: MNHEY and SVGEGT. The CDR3 extends over 14 amino acids. DNA for the CDR3: TGTGCCAGCAGCCAACAATGGGGGAACACTGAAGCTTTCTTT. Its translation: CASSQQWGNTEAFF.

This chain joins TRBV18 and TRBJ2-2; D gene uncertain. Looked up from germline, CDR1 is KGHSH and CDR2 is LQKENI. The CDR3 runs 13 residues. V was clipped by 6 bases and J by 2 bases, with 7 bases between them. The CDR3 DNA follows: TGTGCCAGCTCGCTCGTAAACACCGGGGAGCTGTTTTTT. Protein product: CASSLVNTGELFF.

The genes are TRBV21-1 and TRBJ1-4; the DNA was not compared with TRBD1, the D call given in the table. TRBV21-1 is a listed pseudogene. This CDR3 spans 15 amino acids. CDR3 residues: CASTKPRTVNEKLFF. The CDR3 region has the DNA TGTGCCAGCACTAAGCCCCGGACAGTTAATGAAAAACTGTTTTTT.

This clone was detected once. This chain links TRBV4-1 with TRBJ2-2; D is possibly TRBD1 or TRBD2 (5 bases each). The CDR3 is 18 residues long. Trimming cost V 1 base and J 4 bases, with 19 bases left between them. Germline V lookup: CDR1 MGHRA, CDR2 YSYEKL. This chain's CDR3 is CASSQVSLGPKSTGELFF. The CDR3 nucleotides read TGCGCCAGCAGCCAAGTCTCGTTGGGACCCAAGAGCACCGGGGAGCTGTTTTTT.

The chain links TRBV18 to TRBJ1-1; weak D call: TRBD1 (5 bases). The V gene lost 6 bases and the J gene lost 1 base, with 12 bases spanning the gap. Looked up from germline, CDR1 is KGHSH and CDR2 is LQKENI. This CDR3 contains 14 residues. The CDR3 bases are TGTGCCAGCTCTCCAGCCCAGGGGAACACTGAAGCTTTCTTT. Translation gives CASSPAQGNTEAFF.

This rearrangement joins TRBV7-8 to TRBJ1-4, with 8 bases matching TRBD1. The ends lost 5 bases at V and 7 bases at J; junction bases unmatched: 9. CDR1 and CDR2 from the germline V gene are SGHVS and FQNEAQ. This CDR3 spans 15 amino acids. This CDR3 reads CASSPRTGSSEKLFF. CDR3 nucleotides: TGTGCCAGCAGCCCGAGGACAGGGAGTAGTGAAAAACTGTTTTTT.

Details on this clone: This CDR3 is also generated by other DNA sequences in the sample. This chain joins TRBV18 and TRBJ1-1; D gene ambiguous. V was shortened by 3 bases and J by 1 base, with 3 bases between the two germline ends. The germline V gene encodes CDR1 KGHSH and CDR2 LQKENI. There are 12 residues in the CDR3. CDR3 DNA sequence: TGTGCCAGCTCACCGGGGAACACTGAAGCTTTCTTT. Protein sequence: CASSPGNTEAFF.

The V gene is TRBV6-5, the J gene TRBJ2-7; weak D call: TRBD2 (7 bases). This CDR3 comprises 14 residues. CDR1 MNHEY and CDR2 SVGAGI come from the germline V gene. Trimming cost V 3 bases and J 6 bases, with 15 bases left between them. The CDR3 DNA follows: TGTGCCAGCAGTTATCGGCGGGGGCCTTTCGAGCAGTACTTC. Its translation: CASSYRRGPFEQYF.

The rearrangement joins TRBV19 to TRBJ2-5; D possibly uses TRBD1 or TRBD2 (5 bases each). The CDR3 contains 14 residues. Germline V lookup: CDR1 LNHDA, CDR2 SQIVND (reference sequence). V lost 10 bases and J lost 2, with 17 bases in between. CDR3 amino acids: CATALQGPQETQYF. For the CDR3, the DNA is TGTGCCACCGCGCTTCAGGGACCGCAAGAGACCCAGTACTTC.

This clone was picked up one time. The chain carries TRBV28 and TRBJ2-5; maybe TRBD2 (7 bases). The CDR3 runs 16 residues. The V gene lost 5 bases and the J gene lost 5 bases, with 21 bases spanning the gap. Germline values: CDR1 MDHEN, CDR2 SYDVKM. The CDR3 protein is CASSLRSWGGRETQYF. The DNA of the CDR3 is TGTGCCAGCAGTCTACGATCATGGGGGGGCAGGGAGACCCAGTACTTC.

J is TRBJ1-2 and V is TRBV19, with 7 bases matching TRBD1. This CDR3 contains 12 residues. Losses at the gene ends were 7 bases for V and 9 bases for J; bases not matched to a gene: 8. Germline V gene lookup returns CDR1 LNHDA and CDR2 SQIVND (reference sequence). The CDR3 here is CASTDRQGSYTF. In DNA, the CDR3 is TGTGCCAGTACTGATAGACAGGGCAGCTACACCTTC.

J is TRBJ1-2 and V is TRBV6-5, with TRBD1 identical over 7 bases. Trimming at V came to 5 bases and at J to 6 bases, leaving 6 bases not matched to a gene. CDR1 is MNHEY, CDR2 SVGAGI, per germline. CDR3 size: 13 residues. This CDR3 reads CASSLTGNDGYTF. DNA for the CDR3: TGTGCCAGCAGTCTGACAGGGAACGATGGCTACACCTTC.

This sequence joins TRBV5-4 and TRBJ1-4, with D hard to call. Germline CDR1 SGHNT, CDR2 YYREEE (reference sequence). The CDR3 runs to 16 residues. Trimming removed 3 bases at V and 1 base at J, with 13 bases between. CDR3: CASSSSGEKTNEKLFF. CDR3 sequence (DNA): TGTGCCAGCAGCTCCAGTGGAGAAAAAACTAATGAAAAACTGTTTTTT.

This clone was recorded only once. This rearrangement joins TRBV6-1 to TRBJ1-3; no clear D gene. V was cut by 2 bases and J by 0 bases, with 8 bases left in between. CDR1 and CDR2 (germline): MNHNS, SASEGT. This CDR3 contains 15 residues. The CDR3 protein is CASSESHYSGNTIYF. Here the CDR3 DNA reads TGTGCCAGCAGTGAAAGCCACTACTCTGGAAACACCATATATTTT.

To note about this clone: Within the sample, other DNA sequences also encode this same CDR3. V usage is TRBV6-1 and J usage is TRBJ1-6; the match to TRBD1 covers 9 bases. Germline trimming cut 0 bases from V and 10 bases from J; bases unmatched to any gene: 10. This CDR3 is built from 17 residues. The germline gives CDR1 MNHNS, CDR2 SASEGT. CDR3 in DNA: TGTGCCAGCAGTGAAGCGCTAACAGGACAGGGGTGGTCACCCCTCCACTTT. Translation: CASSEALTGQGWSPLHF.

The gene calls are TRBV27 and TRBJ1-5, with a possible D match to TRBD1 (5 bases). This CDR3 has 16 amino acids. Trimming pared 4 bases from V and 7 bases from J, leaving 20 bases between. CDR1 is MNHEY and CDR2 is SMNVEV in the germline V gene (reference sequence). CDR3 sequence: CASSWGEGLRFQPQHF. DNA for the CDR3: TGTGCCAGCAGTTGGGGGGAGGGACTCCGGTTCCAGCCCCAGCATTTT.

V gene TRBV3-1 (or the pseudogene TRBV3-2) combines with J gene TRBJ1-6, with a possible D match to TRBD1 (5 bases). The V and J ends lost 0 bases and 7 bases respectively, with 16 bases between them. This CDR3 region has 17 residues. CDR1 is LGHDT, CDR2 YNNKEL, per germline (reference sequence). The CDR3 sequence: CASSQDGGGWINSPLHF. CDR3 in DNA: TGTGCCAGCAGCCAAGATGGGGGAGGGTGGATCAATTCACCCCTCCACTTT.

This chain uses TRBV18 with TRBJ2-5; D possibly corresponds to TRBD2 (5 bases). This CDR3 is built from 13 residues. Germline CDR1 is KGHSH and CDR2 is LQKENI. V gave up 4 bases and J gave up 1 base, with 7 bases separating them. The CDR3 DNA follows: TGTGCCAGCTCACGAGGGCCCCAAGAGACCCAGTACTTC. Its protein product is CASSRGPQETQYF.

The chain employs TRBV19 and TRBJ2-3; 7 positions agree with TRBD2. V shed 5 bases, J shed 2 bases, and the junction held 10 bases outside the gene matches. The CDR3 runs to 16 residues. Germline CDR1 LNHDA, CDR2 SQIVND (reference sequence). CDR3: CASSQERERVTDTQYF. In DNA form, the CDR3 reads TGTGCCAGTAGTCAGGAGCGGGAACGTGTCACAGATACGCAGTATTTT. Looking up the rest from reference TRBV19 and TRBJ2-3 gives the full variable domain: DGGITQSPKYLFRKEGQNVTLSCEQNLNHDAMYWYRQDPGQGLRLIYYSQIVNDFQKGDIAEGYSVSREKKESFPLTVTSAQKNPTAFYLCASSQERERVTDTQYFGPGTRLTVL.

The chain employs TRBV11-3 and TRBJ1-1; no clear D gene. Germline V gene lookup returns CDR1 SGHNT and CDR2 YENEEA. With 1 base removed from V and 4 bases from J, the gap between germline ends came to 7 bases. The CDR3 consists of 13 residues. CDR3 in amino acids: CASSLGLITEAFF. For the CDR3, the DNA is TGTGCCAGCAGCTTAGGGTTGATCACTGAAGCTTTCTTT.

The chain employs TRBV7-9 and TRBJ1-2; 9 bases align to TRBD1. The V gene's germline CDR1 is SEHNR and CDR2 FQNEAQ (reference sequence). V was pared by 6 bases and J by 5 bases, with 10 bases of the junction left unmatched. There are 15 residues in the CDR3. The CDR3 DNA is TGTGCCAGCAGTACACAGGGGGCTATGATTTATGGCTACACCTTC. Protein: CASSTQGAMIYGYTF.

The J gene is TRBJ2-5, the V gene TRBV18, with D tentatively TRBD1 or TRBD2 (5 bases each). The germline CDR1 and CDR2 sequences are KGHSH and LQKENI. This CDR3 is built from 13 residues. Trimming removed 3 bases at V and 11 bases at J, with 16 bases between. The CDR3 nucleotides are TGTGCCAGCTCACCCGGGCAGGGAGAAACACAGTACTTC. It encodes CASSPGQGETQYF.